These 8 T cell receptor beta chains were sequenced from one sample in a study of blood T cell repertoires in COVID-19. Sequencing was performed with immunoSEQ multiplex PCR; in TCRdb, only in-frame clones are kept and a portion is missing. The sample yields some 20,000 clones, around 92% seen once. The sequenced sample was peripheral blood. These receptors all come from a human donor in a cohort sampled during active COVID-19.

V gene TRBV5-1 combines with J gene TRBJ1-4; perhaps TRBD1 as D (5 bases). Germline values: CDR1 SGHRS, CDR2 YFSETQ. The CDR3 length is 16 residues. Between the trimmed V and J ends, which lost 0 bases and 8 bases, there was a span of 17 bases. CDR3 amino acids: CASSLEGPGVNEKLFF. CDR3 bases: TGCGCCAGCAGCTTGGAGGGCCCGGGGGTTAACGAAAAACTGTTTTTT.

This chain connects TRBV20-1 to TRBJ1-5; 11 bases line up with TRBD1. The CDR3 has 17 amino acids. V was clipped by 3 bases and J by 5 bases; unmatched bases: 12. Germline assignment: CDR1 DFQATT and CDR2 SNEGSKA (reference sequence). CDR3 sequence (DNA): TGCAGTGCTAGTGGGACAGGGGGACTAAATAATCATCAGCCCCAGCATTTT. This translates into CSASGTGGLNNHQPQHF.

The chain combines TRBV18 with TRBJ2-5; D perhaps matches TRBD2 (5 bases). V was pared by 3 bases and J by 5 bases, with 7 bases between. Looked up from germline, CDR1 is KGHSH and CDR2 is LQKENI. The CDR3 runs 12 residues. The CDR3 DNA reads TGTGCCAGCTCACCGAGAGGGGAGACCCAGTACTTC. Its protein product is CASSPRGETQYF. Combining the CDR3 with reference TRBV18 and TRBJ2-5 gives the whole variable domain NAGVMQNPRHLVRRRGQEARLRCSPMKGHSHVYWYRQLPEEGLKFMVYLQKENIIDESGMPKERFSAEFPKEGPSILRIQQVVRGDSAAYFCASSPRGETQYFGPGTRLLVL.

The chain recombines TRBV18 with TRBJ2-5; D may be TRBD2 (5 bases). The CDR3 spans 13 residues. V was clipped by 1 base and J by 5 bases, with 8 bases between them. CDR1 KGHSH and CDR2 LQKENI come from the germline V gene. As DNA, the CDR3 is TGTGCCAGCTCACCACAGTTAGCGGAGACCCAGTACTTC. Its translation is CASSPQLAETQYF.

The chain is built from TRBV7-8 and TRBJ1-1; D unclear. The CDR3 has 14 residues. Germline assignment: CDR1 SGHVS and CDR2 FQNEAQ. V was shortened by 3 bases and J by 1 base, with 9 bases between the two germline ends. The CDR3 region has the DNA TGTGCCAGCAGCTTGCGCCAGGCGAACACTGAAGCTTTCTTT. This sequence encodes CASSLRQANTEAFF.

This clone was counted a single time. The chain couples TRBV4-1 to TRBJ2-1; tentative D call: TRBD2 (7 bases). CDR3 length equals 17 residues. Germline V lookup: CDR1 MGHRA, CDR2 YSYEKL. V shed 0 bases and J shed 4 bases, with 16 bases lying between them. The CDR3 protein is CASSQEGGGGFYNEQFF. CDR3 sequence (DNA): TGCGCCAGCAGCCAAGAAGGAGGGGGGGGATTTTACAATGAGCAGTTCTTC.

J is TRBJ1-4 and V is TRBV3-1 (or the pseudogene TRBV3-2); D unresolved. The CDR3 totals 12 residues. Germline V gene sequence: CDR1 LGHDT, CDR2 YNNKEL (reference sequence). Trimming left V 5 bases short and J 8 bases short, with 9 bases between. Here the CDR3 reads CASSFTGEKLFF. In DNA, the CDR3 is TGTGCCAGCAGCTTCACGGGGGAAAAACTGTTTTTT.

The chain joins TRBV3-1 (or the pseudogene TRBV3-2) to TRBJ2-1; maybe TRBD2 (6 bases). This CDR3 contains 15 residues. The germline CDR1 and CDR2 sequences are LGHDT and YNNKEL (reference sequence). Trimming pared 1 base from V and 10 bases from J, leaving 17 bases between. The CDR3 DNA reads TGTGCCAGCAGCCAAGCCCCCCAGGGACTTAGCGAGCAGTTCTTC. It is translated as CASSQAPQGLSEQFF.